A selection of T cell receptor beta chains follows, all from one sample in a study of blood T cell repertoires in COVID-19. The assay was immunoSEQ multiplex PCR, and TCRdb's table has in-frame clones only and misses some. The table records 250,000 to 350,000 clones, more than 75% of them present only once. The specimen was PBMCs or T cells enriched from blood (not recorded which). The receptor source for this set is a woman aged 25 to 39 who had recovered from COVID-19. CDR3s include the opening cysteine and the closing phenylalanine or tryptophan. Fields, in order: D gene, V gene, J gene, clone size, CDR3 DNA, CDR3 protein. A D gene is named only where the DNA matches it firmly. Clone size, where shown, is once, few, many, or a class for clones that have expanded.

-	TRBV28	TRBJ1-1	-	TGTGCCAGCAGTTTATTCGGGGTAAACACTGAAGCTTTCTTT	CASSLFGVNTEAFF
TRBD1	TRBV5-1	TRBJ1-2	-	TGCGCCAGCAGCTTGGTGGCAGGGGGAGGTGGCTACACCTTC	CASSLVAGGGGYTF
-	TRBV4-2	TRBJ1-1	few	TGTGCCAGCAGCCAAGTTCTAGGACAGAACACTGAAGCTTTCTTT	CASSQVLGQNTEAFF
-	TRBV6-1	TRBJ1-4	-	TGTGCCAGCAGTGAAAGGGGCGGTGTCGCGGAAAAACTGTTTTTT	CASSERGGVAEKLFF
-	TRBV2	TRBJ2-3	once	TGTGCCAGCAGTGAATGGTGGGGGCAGGATACGCAGTATTTT	CASSEWWGQDTQYF
-	TRBV6-2/TRBV6-3	TRBJ2-5	-	TGTGCCAGCAGTTACGCCTGGCAACAAGAGACCCAGTACTTC	CASSYAWQQETQYF
-	TRBV6-5	TRBJ2-2	-	TGTGCCAGCAGTTGGATGCGGACAGCCGGGGAGCTGTTTTTT	CASSWMRTAGELFF
-	TRBV28	TRBJ1-4	-	TGTGCCAGCGTATCAGGGGAAACTAATGAAAAACTGTTTTTT	CASVSGETNEKLFF
-	TRBV24-1	TRBJ1-2	few	TGTGCCACCAGTGACCCAGGGGTCGGCTACACCTTC	CATSDPGVGYTF
-	TRBV5-4	TRBJ2-3	once	TGTGCCAGCAGCGAAGACTCCTTCTATACGCAGTATTTT	CASSEDSFYTQYF
TRBD1	TRBV13	TRBJ1-6	-	TGTGCCAGCAGACTAAAGGGGGCGGGCAATTCACCCCTCCACTTT	CASRLKGAGNSPLHF
TRBD1	TRBV28	TRBJ1-3	-	TGTGCCAGCAGTTTCGACAGGGGACCTAGCTCTGGAAACACCATATATTTT	CASSFDRGPSSGNTIYF
-	TRBV18	TRBJ1-3	-	TGTGCCAGCTCACTTTCGGGGGGCGCATCTGGAAACACCATATATTTT	CASSLSGGASGNTIYF
TRBD1	TRBV15	TRBJ1-3	-	TGTGCCACCAGCAGGGCCGGGACAGGGAGTGCTGGAAACACCATATATTTT	CATSRAGTGSAGNTIYF
TRBD2	TRBV19	TRBJ2-3	-	TGTGCCAGTAGTATTACCAGCGGGGGGATCACGGATACGCAGTATTTT	CASSITSGGITDTQYF
TRBD1	TRBV7-9	TRBJ2-5	-	TGTGCCAGCAGCACCACAGGGGGCCCAAGGACCCAGTACTTC	CASSTTGGPRTQYF
-	TRBV5-1	TRBJ1-2	-	TGCGCCAGCAGCCCCTTCCAAGGGGCGGTGAACTATGGCTACACCTTC	CASSPFQGAVNYGYTF
-	TRBV10-1	TRBJ1-1	-	TGCGCCAGCAGTGATCCGGAGGGTCGAAAGGGGGCTTTCTTT	CASSDPEGRKGAFF
-	TRBV5-4	TRBJ1-1	-	TGTGCCAGCACCGACAGGAACACTGAAGCTTTCTTT	CASTDRNTEAFF
-	TRBV2	TRBJ1-5	-	TGTGCCAGCAGTGAAAATCCGGCCGGGAATAATCAGCCCCAGCATTTT	CASSENPAGNNQPQHF
-	TRBV9	TRBJ1-2	-	TGTGCCAGCAGCCCCGACACGACCTATGGCTACACCTTC	CASSPDTTYGYTF
TRBD1	TRBV19	TRBJ1-5	-	TGTGCCAGTAGTGTCGGTACAGGGGGCACTCAGCCCCAGCATTTT	CASSVGTGGTQPQHF
-	TRBV2	TRBJ1-1	-	TGTGCCAGCAGTGAATGGGGGGGAGGCACTGAAGCTTTCTTT	CASSEWGGGTEAFF
-	TRBV5-1	TRBJ2-3	once	TGCGCCAGCAGCTTACTAGGGTTTAGCACAGATACGCAGTATTTT	CASSLLGFSTDTQYF
TRBD2	TRBV19	TRBJ2-5	-	TGTGCCAGTAGTATGAGCGGGGGGCGAGAGACCCAGTACTTC	CASSMSGGRETQYF
TRBD2	TRBV9	TRBJ2-1	-	TGTGCCAGCAGCCCCGGGACTAGCGGGGACAATGAGCAGTTCTTC	CASSPGTSGDNEQFF
-	TRBV6-5	TRBJ1-1	-	TGTGCCAGCAGTAAGACAGGGAACACTGAAGCTTTCTTT	CASSKTGNTEAFF
-	TRBV7-9	TRBJ1-6	-	TGTGCCAGCAGCTTACCGGGGCCCGAGGGGGCCCTCCACTTT	CASSLPGPEGALHF
TRBD1	TRBV3-1/TRBV3-2	TRBJ2-5	-	TGTGCCAGCAGCGGATTACCTAACAGGGGAACGGAGACCCAGTACTTC	CASSGLPNRGTETQYF
TRBD2	TRBV6-2/TRBV6-3	TRBJ2-7	-	TGTGCCAGCAGCCGAAGCGGGGGATCCCGAACCTACGAGCAGTACTTC	CASSRSGGSRTYEQYF
-	TRBV3-1/TRBV3-2	TRBJ1-2	-	TGTGCCAGCAGCAAACAGAGGGTGCGCTATGGCTACACCTTC	CASSKQRVRYGYTF
TRBD1	TRBV25-1	TRBJ2-7	-	TGTGCCAGCAGTGAGAGTCAGGGGGCTGGCGAGCAGTACTTC	CASSESQGAGEQYF
TRBD1	TRBV7-8	TRBJ1-5	once	TGTGCCAGCAGCTTAGTGGCAGGGGGAAGCAATCAGCCCCAGCATTTT	CASSLVAGGSNQPQHF
-	TRBV7-2	TRBJ1-2	-	TGTGCCAGCAGCTTTGGGAGGGGGTGGCAGGGAGGGTACACCTTC	CASSFGRGWQGGYTF
TRBD1	TRBV18	TRBJ1-1	-	TGTGCCAGCTCCCGTCCCGGGACAGGGGCGAACACTGAAGCTTTCTTT	CASSRPGTGANTEAFF
-	TRBV5-6	TRBJ1-1	-	TGTGCCAGCAGCGGCCTTCGTGACACTGAAGCTTTCTTT	CASSGLRDTEAFF
-	TRBV4-1	TRBJ2-7	-	TGCGCCAGCAGCCCTGGGCCGGGACACGGCTACGAGCAGTACTTC	CASSPGPGHGYEQYF
-	TRBV11-2	TRBJ1-1	-	TGTGCCAGCAGAGCCCCTTTTGAGGGAAACACTGAAGCTTTCTTT	CASRAPFEGNTEAFF
-	TRBV6-5	TRBJ1-1	-	TGTGCCAGCACGGGGGGTGCAGGGATGGTAACTGAAGCTTTCTTT	CASTGGAGMVTEAFF